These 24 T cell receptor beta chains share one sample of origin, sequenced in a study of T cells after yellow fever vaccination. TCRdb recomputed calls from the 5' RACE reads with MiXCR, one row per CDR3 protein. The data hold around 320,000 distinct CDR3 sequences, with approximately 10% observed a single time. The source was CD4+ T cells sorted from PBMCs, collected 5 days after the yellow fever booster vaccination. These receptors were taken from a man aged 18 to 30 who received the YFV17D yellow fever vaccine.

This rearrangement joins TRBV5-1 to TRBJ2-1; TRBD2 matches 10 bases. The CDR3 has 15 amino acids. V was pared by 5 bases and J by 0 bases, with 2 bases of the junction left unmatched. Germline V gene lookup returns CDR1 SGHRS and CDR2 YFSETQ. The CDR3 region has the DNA TGCGCCAGCAGAATAGCGGGGGGCTCCTACAATGAGCAGTTCTTC. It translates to CASRIAGGSYNEQFF.

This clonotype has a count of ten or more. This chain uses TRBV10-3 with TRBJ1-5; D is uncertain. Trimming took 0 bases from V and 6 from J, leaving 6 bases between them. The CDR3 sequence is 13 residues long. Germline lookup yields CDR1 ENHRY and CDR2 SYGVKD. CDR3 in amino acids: CAISESGVQPQHF. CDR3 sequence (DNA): TGTGCCATCAGTGAGTCCGGAGTTCAGCCCCAGCATTTT.

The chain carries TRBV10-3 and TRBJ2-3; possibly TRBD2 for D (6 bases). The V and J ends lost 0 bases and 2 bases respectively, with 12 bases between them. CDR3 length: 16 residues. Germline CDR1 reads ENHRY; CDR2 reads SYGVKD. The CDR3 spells CAISESSGGLTDTQYF. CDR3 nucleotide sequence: TGTGCCATCAGTGAGTCTTCCGGGGGACTCACAGATACGCAGTATTTT.

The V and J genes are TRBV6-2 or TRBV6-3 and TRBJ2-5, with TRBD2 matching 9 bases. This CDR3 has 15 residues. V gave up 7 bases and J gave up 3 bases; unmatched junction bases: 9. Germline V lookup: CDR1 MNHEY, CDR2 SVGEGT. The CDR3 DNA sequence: TGTGCCAGCACGACCCCGAGACTAGCGGAAGAGACCCAGTACTTC. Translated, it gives CASTTPRLAEETQYF.

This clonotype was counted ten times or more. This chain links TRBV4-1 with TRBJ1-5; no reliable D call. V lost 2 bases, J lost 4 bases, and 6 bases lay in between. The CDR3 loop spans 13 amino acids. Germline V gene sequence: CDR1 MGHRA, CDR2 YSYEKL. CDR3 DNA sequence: TGCGCCAGCAGCCAACCTAGGAATCAGCCCCAGCATTTT. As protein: CASSQPRNQPQHF.

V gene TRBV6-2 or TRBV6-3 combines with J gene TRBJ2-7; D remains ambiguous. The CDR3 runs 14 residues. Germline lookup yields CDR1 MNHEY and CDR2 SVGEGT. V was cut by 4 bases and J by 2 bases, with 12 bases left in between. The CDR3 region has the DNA TGTGCCAGCAGTTTTTACAGTCCGACCTACGAGCAGTACTTC. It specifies CASSFYSPTYEQYF.

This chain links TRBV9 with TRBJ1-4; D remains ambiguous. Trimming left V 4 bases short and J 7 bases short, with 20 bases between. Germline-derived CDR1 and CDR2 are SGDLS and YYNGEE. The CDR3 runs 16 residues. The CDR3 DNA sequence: TGTGCCAGCAGCTTAGATACTCCCGAGGATGGTGAAAAACTGTTTTTT. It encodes CASSLDTPEDGEKLFF.

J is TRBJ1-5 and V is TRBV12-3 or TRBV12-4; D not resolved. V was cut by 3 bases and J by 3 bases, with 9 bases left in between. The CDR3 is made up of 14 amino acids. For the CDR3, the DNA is TGTGCCAGCAGTTTTTACGTGCTCAATCAGCCCCAGCATTTT. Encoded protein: CASSFYVLNQPQHF.

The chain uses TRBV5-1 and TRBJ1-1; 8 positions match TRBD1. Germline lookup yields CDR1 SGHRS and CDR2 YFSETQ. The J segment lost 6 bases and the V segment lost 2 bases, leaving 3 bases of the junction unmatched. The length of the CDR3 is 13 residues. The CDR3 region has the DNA TGCGCCAGCAGCTTCCAGGGGGCTTCTGAAGCTTTCTTT. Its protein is CASSFQGASEAFF.

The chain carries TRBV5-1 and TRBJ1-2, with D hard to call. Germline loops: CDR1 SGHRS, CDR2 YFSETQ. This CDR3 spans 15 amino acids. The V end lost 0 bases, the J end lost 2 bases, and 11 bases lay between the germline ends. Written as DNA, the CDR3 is TGCGCCAGCAGCTTGGGAGTGGCGGGAAACTATGGCTACACCTTC. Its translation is CASSLGVAGNYGYTF.

CDR3 DNA: TGTGCCAGCAGCTTAATTAGGGCCGCCCTCTACGAGCAGTACGTC. Encoded protein: CASSLIRAALYEQYV. This chain links TRBV7-8 with TRBJ2-7; D uncertain. Trimming removed 2 bases from V and 3 bases from J, with 14 bases in between. CDR1 SGHVS and CDR2 FQNEAQ come from the germline V gene. The CDR3 loop spans 15 amino acids.

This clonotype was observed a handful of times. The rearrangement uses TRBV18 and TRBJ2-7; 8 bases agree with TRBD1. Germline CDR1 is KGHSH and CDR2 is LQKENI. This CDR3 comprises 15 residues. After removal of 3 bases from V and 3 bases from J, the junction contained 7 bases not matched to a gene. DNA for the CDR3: TGTGCCAGCTCACCCAGGACAGGGAATTTCTACGAGCAGTACTTC. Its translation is CASSPRTGNFYEQYF.

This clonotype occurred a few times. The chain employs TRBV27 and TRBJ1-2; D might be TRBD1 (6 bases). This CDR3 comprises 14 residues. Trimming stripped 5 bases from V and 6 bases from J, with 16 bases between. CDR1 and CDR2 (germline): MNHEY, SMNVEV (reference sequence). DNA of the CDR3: TGTGCCAGCAGTCATCAGGGGTTTCGGGATGGCTACACCTTC. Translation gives CASSHQGFRDGYTF.

The DNA for the CDR3 is TGTGCCAGCAGCCAAGAACCGTATCCCGGGGAGCTGTTTTTT. Translated, it gives CASSQEPYPGELFF. V is TRBV3-1 and J is TRBJ2-2; the D is unclear. Trimming took 0 bases from V and 6 from J, leaving 8 bases between them. The CDR3 runs 14 residues. Germline CDR1 is LGHDT and CDR2 is YNNKEL (reference sequence).

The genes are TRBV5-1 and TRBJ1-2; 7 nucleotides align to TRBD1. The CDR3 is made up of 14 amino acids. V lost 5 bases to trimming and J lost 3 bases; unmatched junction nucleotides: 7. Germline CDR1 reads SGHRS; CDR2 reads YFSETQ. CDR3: CASSSTGTDYGYTF. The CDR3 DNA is TGCGCCAGCAGTTCGACCGGGACAGACTATGGCTACACCTTC. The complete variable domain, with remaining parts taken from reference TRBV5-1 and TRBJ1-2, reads KAGVTQTPRYLIKTRGQQVTLSCSPISGHRSVSWYQQTPGQGLQFLFEYFSETQRNKGNFPGRFSGRQFSNSRSEMNVSTLELGDSALYLCASSSTGTDYGYTFGSGTRLTVV.

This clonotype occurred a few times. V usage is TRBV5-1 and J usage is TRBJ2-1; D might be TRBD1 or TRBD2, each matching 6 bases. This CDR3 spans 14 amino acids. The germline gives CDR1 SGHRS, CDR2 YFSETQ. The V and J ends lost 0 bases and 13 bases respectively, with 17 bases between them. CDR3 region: CASSLVSQGLVQFF. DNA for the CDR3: TGCGCCAGCAGCTTGGTGTCACAGGGACTGGTTCAGTTCTTC.

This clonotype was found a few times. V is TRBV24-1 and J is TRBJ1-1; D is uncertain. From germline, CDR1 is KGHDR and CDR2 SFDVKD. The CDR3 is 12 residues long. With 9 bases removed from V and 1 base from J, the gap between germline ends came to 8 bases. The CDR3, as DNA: TGTGCCACCCGCGGGGAGAACACTGAAGCTTTCTTT. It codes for CATRGENTEAFF.

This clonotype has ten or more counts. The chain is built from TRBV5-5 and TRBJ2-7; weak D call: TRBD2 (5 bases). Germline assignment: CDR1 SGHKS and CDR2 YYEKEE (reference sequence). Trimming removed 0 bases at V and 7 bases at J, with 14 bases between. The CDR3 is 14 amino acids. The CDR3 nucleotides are TGTGCCAGCAGCTTGGGCAGGAGGATTCGGGAGCAGTACTTC. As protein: CASSLGRRIREQYF.

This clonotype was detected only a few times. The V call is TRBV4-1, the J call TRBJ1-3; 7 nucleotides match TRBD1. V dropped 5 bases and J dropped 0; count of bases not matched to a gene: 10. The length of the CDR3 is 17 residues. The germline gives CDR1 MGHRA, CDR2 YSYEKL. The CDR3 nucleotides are TGCGCCAGCAGCGGAGGCCTACGACAGGGCTCTGGAAACACCATATATTTT. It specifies CASSGGLRQGSGNTIYF.

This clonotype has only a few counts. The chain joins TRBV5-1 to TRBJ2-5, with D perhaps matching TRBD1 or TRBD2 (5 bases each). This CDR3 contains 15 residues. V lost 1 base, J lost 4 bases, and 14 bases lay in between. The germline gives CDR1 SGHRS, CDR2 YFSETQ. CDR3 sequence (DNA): TGCGCCAGCAGCTTGTTTTTAGGGGCGGGAGAGACCCAGTACTTC. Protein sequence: CASSLFLGAGETQYF.

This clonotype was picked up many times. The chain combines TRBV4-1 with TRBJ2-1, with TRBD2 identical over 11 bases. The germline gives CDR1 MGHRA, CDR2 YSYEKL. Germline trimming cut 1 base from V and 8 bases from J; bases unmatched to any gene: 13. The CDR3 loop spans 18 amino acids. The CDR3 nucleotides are TGCGCCAGCAGCCAAGGGAGATTAGCGGGGGGGCAGAGCCATGAGCAGTTCTTC. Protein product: CASSQGRLAGGQSHEQFF.

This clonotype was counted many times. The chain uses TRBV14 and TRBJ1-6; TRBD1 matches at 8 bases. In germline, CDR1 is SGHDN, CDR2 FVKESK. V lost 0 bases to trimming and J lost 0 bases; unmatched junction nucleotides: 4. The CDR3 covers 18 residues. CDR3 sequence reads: CASSQDRGLSSYNSPLHF. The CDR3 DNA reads TGTGCCAGCAGCCAAGACAGGGGGCTGAGCTCCTATAATTCACCCCTCCACTTT.

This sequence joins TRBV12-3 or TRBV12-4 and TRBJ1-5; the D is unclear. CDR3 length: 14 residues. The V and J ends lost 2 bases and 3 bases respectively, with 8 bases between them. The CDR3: CASSLRQINQPQHF. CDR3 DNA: TGTGCCAGCAGTTTACGGCAGATCAATCAGCCCCAGCATTTT.

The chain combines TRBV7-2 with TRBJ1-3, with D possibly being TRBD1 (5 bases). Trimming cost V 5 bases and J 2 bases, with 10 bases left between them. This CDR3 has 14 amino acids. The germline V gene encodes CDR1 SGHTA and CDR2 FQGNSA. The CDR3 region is CASSPGGAGNTIYF. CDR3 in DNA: TGTGCCAGCAGCCCTGGAGGGGCTGGAAACACCATATATTTT.